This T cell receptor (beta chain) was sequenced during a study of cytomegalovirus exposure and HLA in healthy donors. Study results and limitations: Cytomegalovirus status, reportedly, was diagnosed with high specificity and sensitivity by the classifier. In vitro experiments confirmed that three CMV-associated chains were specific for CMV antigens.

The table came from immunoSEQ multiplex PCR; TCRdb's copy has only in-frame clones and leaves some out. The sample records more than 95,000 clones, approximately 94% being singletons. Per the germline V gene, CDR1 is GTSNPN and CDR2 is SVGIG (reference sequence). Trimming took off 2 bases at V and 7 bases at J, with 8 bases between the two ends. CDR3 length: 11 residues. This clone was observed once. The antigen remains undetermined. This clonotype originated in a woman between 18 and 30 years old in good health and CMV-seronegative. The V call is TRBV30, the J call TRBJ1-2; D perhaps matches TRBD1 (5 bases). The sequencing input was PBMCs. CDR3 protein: CAWSLGGGYTF. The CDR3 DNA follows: TGTGCCTGGAGTCTGGGGGGTGGCTACACCTTC.